This passage covers 9 T cell receptor beta chains from one sample sequenced in a study of CD8+CD57+ T cells in acquired aplastic anemia. Patients chosen for sequencing had shown CD8+CD57+ cell expansion by flow cytometry. For CDR3 and TCR beta VDJ profiling, genomic DNA was the template used. TCRdb reprocessed the reads via MiXCR and lists one record per CDR3 protein. The sample includes about half a million distinct CDR3 sequences, roughly 34% of them seen just once. The sequenced sample was sorted CD4+, CD8+, or CD8+CD57+ T cells (not recorded which) from PBMCs. Every receptor here comes from a human donor with aplastic anemia.

This chain connects TRBV11-1 to TRBJ1-1, with 10 bases aligning to TRBD1. The CDR3 has 16 residues. V trimming: 5 bases; J trimming: 3 bases; junction bases outside the gene matches: 9. In germline, CDR1 is SGHAT, CDR2 FQDESV (reference sequence). CDR3 region: CASSLRVGTGDTEAFF. CDR3 nucleotides: TGTGCCAGCAGCCTTAGGGTGGGGACAGGGGACACTGAAGCTTTCTTT.

Concerning this clonotype: With a much larger clone just one base away, this may be a read error. The CDR3 end shows no conserved phenylalanine or tryptophan, and so a read error is likely. The V and J genes are TRBV20-1 and TRBJ1-1, with D unresolved. Germline V gene lookup returns CDR1 DFQATT and CDR2 SNEGSKA (reference sequence). The CDR3 contains 14 residues. V lost 5 bases to trimming and J lost 3 bases, with 16 bases between them. The chain's CDR3 is CSAQKTQIDTEAFS. The DNA for the CDR3 is TGCAGTGCTCAGAAAACACAGATTGACACTGAAGCTTTCTCT.

This clonotype has only a few counts. The chain is built from TRBV11-2 and TRBJ2-3; 10 nucleotides line up with TRBD2. Trimming cost V 4 bases and J 0 bases; bases outside gene matches: 7. The CDR3 is made up of 17 amino acids. CDR1 and CDR2 from the germline V gene are SGHAT and FQNNGV. Here the CDR3 DNA reads TGTGCCAGCAGCTCCGCTAGCGGGGGCATTAGCACAGATACGCAGTATTTT. Amino acid sequence: CASSSASGGISTDTQYF.

As for this clonotype: The CDR3 end shows no conserved phenylalanine or tryptophan, and so a read error is likely. The chain links TRBV20-1 to TRBJ1-5, with a possible D match to TRBD1 (5 bases). The CDR3 extends over 14 amino acids. Germline V gene data show CDR1 as DFQATT and CDR2 as SNEGSKA (reference sequence). The V end was cut by 3 bases, the J end by 0 bases, with 9 bases between. CDR3 residues: CSARGGNSNQPQHL. In nucleotides, the CDR3 is TGCAGTGCTAGGGGGGGAAATAGCAATCAGCCCCAGCATCTT.

This clonotype was seen a handful of times. The gene calls are TRBV14 and TRBJ2-3; D remains unclear. V dropped 1 base and J dropped 5 bases, with 10 bases sitting between them. The CDR3 runs to 14 residues. Germline V gene data show CDR1 as SGHDN and CDR2 as FVKESK. The DNA for the CDR3 is TGTGCCAGCAGCCAAGGAATAAAGGGAGATACGCAGTATTTT. This gives the protein CASSQGIKGDTQYF.

This chain uses TRBV5-4 with TRBJ2-7, with 8 bases fitting TRBD2. Germline trimming cut 4 bases from V and 0 bases from J; bases unmatched to any gene: 6. The germline V gene encodes CDR1 SGHNT and CDR2 YYREEE (reference sequence). CDR3 length: 15 residues. The CDR3, as DNA: TGTGCCAGCAGCCCGGTAGCGGGAACCTCCTACGAGCAGTACTTC. It translates to CASSPVAGTSYEQYF.

This chain connects TRBV2 to TRBJ2-7; TRBD1 agrees at 11 bases. With 4 bases clipped from V and 6 bases from J, the junction kept 5 bases outside the gene matches. CDR3 length: 14 amino acids. Germline V gene data show CDR1 as SNHLY and CDR2 as FYNNEI. CDR3 nucleotides: TGTGCCAGCAGTGGTACCGGGACAGGGGGCGAGCAGTACTTC. This codes for CASSGTGTGGEQYF.

In the case of this clonotype: The junction does not match germline at one end; this may be a read error. This sequence joins TRBV10-3 and TRBJ1-1, with 8 bases that match TRBD1. The germline V gene has CDR1 ENHRY and CDR2 SYGVKD. There are 15 residues in the CDR3. The CDR3 DNA reads as TGTGCCAGCAGTAAACCGGGACAGGCTATCACTGAAGCTCTCTTT. Residues: CASSKPGQAITEALF.

The V and J genes are TRBV7-3 and TRBJ2-2; D unresolved. The CDR3 spans 14 residues. Per germline, CDR1 SGHTA and CDR2 FQGTGA. V was trimmed by 1 base and J by 4 bases, leaving 7 bases between them. This CDR3 is CASSLMESTGELFF. The CDR3 DNA is TGTGCCAGCAGCTTAATGGAGAGCACCGGGGAGCTGTTTTTT.